This TCR beta chain was profiled in a study of T cell responses to AZD1222 COVID-19 vaccine. Assay: immunoSEQ multiplex PCR; the TCRdb copy retains only in-frame clones and omits some. The repertoire holds more than 70,000 clones, with roughly 90% as singletons. Of note for this clone: What it binds is unknown.

General study results and limits: Unmutated regions of variants are reportedly targeted by nearly half of spike-specific TCRs. Spike-specific TCR breadth and depth rose after two AZD1222 doses.

The length of the CDR3 is 13 residues. Trimming removed 4 bases from V and 0 bases from J, with 5 bases in between. Germline V CDR1 and CDR2: SNHLY, FYNNEI. The sequences come from peripheral blood, collected 28 days after the second AZD1222 dose. The rearrangement uses TRBV2 and TRBJ2-3; D call uncertain. The receptor comes from an adult who received the AZD1222 COVID-19 vaccine. Written as DNA, the CDR3 is TGTGCCAGCAGTGGTTTCAGCACAGATACGCAGTATTTT. Its translation is CASSGFSTDTQYF.